This is a list of T cell receptor beta chains from one sample in a study of technical replicates of blood from a handful of donors. TCRdb's copy holds only in-frame clones and misses some; the assay was immunoSEQ multiplex PCR. The data show around 13,000 clones, roughly 77% seen once. Input material: PBMCs. The receptor set was obtained from a human donor in good health. CDR3s include the opening cysteine and the closing phenylalanine or tryptophan. The order of the fields is V gene, clone size, D gene, J gene, CDR3 protein, CDR3 DNA. D genes are given only for firm matches. Rows may omit the clone size; those that give it use once, few, many or a size class.

TRBV6-4	NA	NA	TRBJ2-7	CASSGRRRGLMSYEQYF	TGTGCCAGCAGTGGTCGACGTCGGGGTTTAATGTCCTACGAGCAGTACTTC
TRBV27	once	TRBD1	TRBJ2-5	CASSFTGTGAFGTQYF	TGTGCCAGCAGTTTCACCGGGACAGGGGCCTTCGGGACCCAGTACTTC
TRBV12-5	few	NA	TRBJ2-6	CASGLRGDGANVLTF	TGTGCTAGTGGTTTGCGGGGTGATGGGGCCAACGTCCTGACTTTC
TRBV7-2	NA	TRBD2	TRBJ2-3	CASSPGLAPTDTQYF	TGTGCCAGCAGCCCCGGACTAGCCCCCACAGATACGCAGTATTTT
TRBV4-1	NA	NA	TRBJ2-1	CASSQEAGLEYNEQFF	TGCGCCAGCAGCCAAGAGGCAGGACTTGAATACAATGAGCAGTTCTTC
TRBV11-1	NA	NA	TRBJ2-3	CASSLYGRGDTDTQYF	TGTGCCAGCAGCTTATACGGGAGAGGTGACACAGATACGCAGTATTTT
TRBV19	NA	NA	TRBJ2-2	CASRRVSDTGELFF	TGTGCCAGTAGGAGGGTTTCGGACACCGGGGAGCTGTTTTTT
TRBV18	NA	TRBD1	TRBJ2-7	CASSGDRDEQYF	TGTGCCAGCTCAGGGGACAGGGACGAGCAGTACTTC
TRBV6-5	NA	NA	TRBJ1-2	CASSYSRYNYGYTF	TGTGCCAGCAGTTACTCGAGGTATAACTATGGCTACACCTTC
TRBV7-8	NA	TRBD2	TRBJ2-7	CASSLAELAGAYEQYF	TGTGCCAGCAGCTTAGCCGAACTAGCGGGAGCCTACGAGCAGTACTTC
TRBV2	NA	TRBD1	TRBJ2-1	CASSWDRGFTYNEQFF	TGTGCCAGCAGTTGGGACAGGGGTTTTACCTACAATGAGCAGTTCTTC
TRBV6-1	NA	NA	TRBJ2-1	CASSPYNEQFF	TGTGCCAGCAGCCCGTACAATGAGCAGTTCTTC
TRBV7-5	NA	NA	TRBJ2-3	CVRRLAGRTDTQYF	TGTGTCAGACGACTAGCGGGACGCACAGATACGCAGTATTTT
TRBV29-1	NA	TRBD2	TRBJ2-3	CSVSGTSGTDTQYF	TGCAGCGTTTCCGGGACTAGCGGCACAGATACGCAGTATTTT
TRBV10-3	NA	TRBD1	TRBJ2-7	CAIRDTGTAPSEQYF	TGTGCCATCAGGGATACCGGGACAGCCCCCTCCGAGCAGTACTTC
TRBV6-1	NA	NA	TRBJ2-7	CASSFYEQYF	TGTGCCAGCAGCTTCTACGAGCAGTACTTC
TRBV23-1	NA	TRBD2	TRBJ2-5	CASSQGSGRRETQYF	TGCGCCAGCAGTCAAGGTAGCGGGAGACGAGAGACCCAGTACTTC
TRBV2	NA	NA	TRBJ2-7	CASSELFYEQYF	TGTGCCAGCAGTGAACTGTTCTACGAGCAGTACTTC
TRBV11-2	NA	TRBD2	TRBJ2-2	CASSPGTSGSSVTGELFF	TGTGCCAGCAGCCCTGGGACTAGCGGGAGTTCCGTCACCGGGGAGCTGTTTTTT
TRBV6-1	NA	NA	TRBJ1-3	CASKQDGNTIYF	TGTGCCAGCAAACAGGACGGAAACACCATATATTTT
TRBV27	once	NA	TRBJ1-2	CASSSLGLADYGYTF	TGTGCCAGCAGTTCGCTGGGGCTAGCGGACTATGGCTACACCTTC
TRBV7-9	NA	TRBD1	TRBJ2-2	CASSRDRPTGELFF	TGTGCCAGCAGCCGGGACAGGCCCACCGGGGAGCTGTTTTTT
TRBV6-6	NA	NA	TRBJ1-2	CASSYSRGDGYTF	TGTGCCAGCAGTTACTCCCGGGGGGACGGCTACACCTTC
TRBV5-4	NA	NA	TRBJ1-4	CASSPGTTNEKLFF	TGTGCCAGCAGCCCAGGGACAACTAATGAAAAACTGTTTTTT
TRBV5-4	NA	NA	TRBJ1-2	CASSLEPSVNYGYTF	TGTGCCAGCAGCTTGGAGCCCTCGGTGAACTATGGCTACACCTTC
TRBV30	NA	NA	TRBJ2-5	CAWTELGETQYF	TGTGCCTGGACCGAACTAGGGGAGACCCAGTACTTC
TRBV6-4	NA	NA	TRBJ1-4	CASSDSSVAPGKLFF	TGTGCCAGCAGTGACTCGAGCGTGGCTCCGGGAAAACTGTTTTTT
TRBV5-6	once	NA	TRBJ2-3	CASSPTERGDTQYF	TGTGCCAGCAGCCCAACGGAGAGGGGGGATACGCAGTATTTT
TRBV5-6	NA	TRBD2	TRBJ2-5	CASSPVGTSLQETQYF	TGTGCCAGCAGCCCGGTGGGGACTAGCTTACAAGAGACCCAGTACTTC
TRBV7-9	NA	TRBD2	TRBJ2-2	CASSFMGLAWITGELFF	TGTGCCAGCAGCTTCATGGGACTAGCGTGGATCACCGGGGAGCTGTTTTTT
TRBV6-6	NA	NA	TRBJ2-5	CASRERQETQYF	TGTGCCAGCCGAGAACGGCAAGAGACCCAGTACTTC
TRBV11-3	NA	NA	TRBJ1-1	CASSWGRSEAFF	TGTGCCAGCAGCTGGGGCAGAAGTGAAGCTTTCTTT
TRBV27	NA	TRBD2	TRBJ2-2	CASSFGLAGGPGELFF	TGTGCCAGCAGCTTTGGACTAGCGGGAGGGCCCGGGGAGCTGTTTTTT
TRBV28	NA	NA	TRBJ1-4	CASSFDRLSTNEKLFF	TGTGCCAGCAGTTTCGACAGGTTATCAACTAATGAAAAACTGTTTTTT
TRBV9	NA	NA	TRBJ2-1	CASSVLASLTLNEQFF	TGTGCCAGCAGCGTTCTAGCGAGTTTGACCCTCAATGAGCAGTTCTTC
TRBV6-5	NA	TRBD1	TRBJ1-1	CASSLGQGFRTEAFF	TGTGCCAGCAGCCTGGGACAGGGGTTCCGCACTGAAGCTTTCTTT
TRBV7-3	NA	NA	TRBJ2-1	CASSHDSSYNEQFF	TGTGCCAGCAGTCACGACAGCTCCTACAATGAGCAGTTCTTC
TRBV2	NA	NA	TRBJ2-5	CASSESQAGETQYF	TGTGCCAGCAGTGAAAGTCAGGCGGGGGAGACCCAGTACTTC
TRBV30	NA	TRBD2	TRBJ2-4	CAWSPPPLAGSGGEYF	TGTGCCTGGAGTCCCCCTCCCCTAGCGGGATCCGGGGGGGAGTACTTC
TRBV7-2	once	TRBD2	TRBJ2-7	CASSRGLAGDGYEQYF	TGTGCCAGCAGCCGAGGACTAGCGGGTGACGGTTACGAGCAGTACTTC
TRBV7-9	NA	NA	TRBJ2-4	CASSWGVGSKNIQYF	TGTGCCAGCAGCTGGGGGGTCGGGTCCAAAAACATTCAGTACTTC
TRBV6-1	NA	NA	TRBJ2-1	CASSDISGSYNEQFF	TGTGCCAGCAGTGATATTAGCGGCTCCTACAATGAGCAGTTCTTC
TRBV2	NA	TRBD1	TRBJ2-7	CASTGTGNPYEQYF	TGTGCCAGCACCGGGACAGGGAACCCCTACGAGCAGTACTTC
TRBV29-1	NA	NA	TRBJ2-3	CSPTFSTDTQYF	TGCAGCCCCACTTTTAGCACAGATACGCAGTATTTT
TRBV7-8	NA	NA	TRBJ2-2	CASSLARRGLATGELFF	TGTGCCAGCAGCTTAGCGCGGAGGGGGCTGGCCACCGGGGAGCTGTTTTTT
TRBV27	once	TRBD1	TRBJ1-4	CASSPLGQRELFF	TGTGCCAGCAGTCCCTTGGGACAGCGCGAACTGTTTTTT
TRBV7-6	NA	TRBD1	TRBJ1-1	CASSLGDRAGTEAFF	TGTGCCAGCAGCTTGGGGGACAGGGCTGGCACTGAAGCTTTCTTT
TRBV10-2	NA	NA	TRBJ2-3	CASTTSRTDTQYF	TGCGCCAGCACAACGAGCCGCACAGATACGCAGTATTTT
TRBV19	NA	TRBD2	TRBJ2-5	CASSQLPRGVQETQYF	TGTGCCAGTAGCCAACTACCACGGGGGGTTCAGGAGACCCAGTACTTC